These 20 T cell receptor beta chains originate from one sample sequenced in a study of beta chain features in type 1 diabetes. For these receptors, no antigen is known. Notes on the study in general: Significant though moderate, a shortening of TCRB CDR3s appeared in all four CD4+ subsets of Type 1 diabetes patients.

The whole isolated RNA underwent reverse transcription, so sequencing captured expressed TCRB transcripts. The assay was immunoSEQ multiplex PCR, and TCRdb's table has in-frame clones only and misses some. The repertoire holds some 330,000 clones, roughly 13% seen once, with 0.0095% to 0.013% in the top ten. Specimen: naive CD4+ T cells from blood. The receptor source for this set is a woman aged 18 to 35 with type 1 diabetes.

This clone has more than one count but fewer than ten. The chain is built from TRBV30 and TRBJ2-1, with D possibly TRBD2 on 5 matching bases. The length of the CDR3 is 17 residues. V was shortened by 3 bases and J by 9 bases, with 27 bases between the two germline ends. The germline CDR1 and CDR2 sequences are GTSNPN and SVGIG (reference sequence). The CDR3 DNA is TGTGCCTGGAGGCGTAGTGGGGTGGCGGGCCGGTCCGGTGAGCAGTTCTTC. This codes for CAWRRSGVAGRSGEQFF.

The chain links TRBV4-2 to TRBJ2-5; D may be TRBD2 (5 bases). The CDR3 length is 15 residues. Per germline, CDR1 LGHNA and CDR2 YNFKEQ. The V end lost 0 bases, the J end lost 5 bases, and 13 bases lay between the germline ends. The CDR3 loop reads CASSQDGEIRETQYF. The CDR3 region has the DNA TGTGCCAGCAGCCAAGATGGGGAGATCAGGGAGACCCAGTACTTC.

This chain connects TRBV13 to TRBJ2-2; 8 bases align to TRBD2. This CDR3 spans 16 amino acids. With 5 bases clipped from V and 7 bases from J, the junction kept 12 bases outside the gene matches. Germline CDR1 is PRHDT and CDR2 is FYEKMQ (reference sequence). The CDR3 nucleotides read TGTGCCAGCAGCCCCCTCGGCGGGAGGTTTGTCGGGGAGCTGTTTTTT. It is translated as CASSPLGGRFVGELFF.

This chain uses TRBV5-8 with TRBJ2-4, with TRBD1 as a possible D gene (6 bases). The CDR3 totals 14 residues. CDR1 is SGHTS and CDR2 is YDEGEE in the germline V gene. V was pared by 5 bases and J by 0 bases, with 9 bases between. In DNA, the CDR3 is TGTGCCAGCAGTCCAGGGGCAGCCAAAAACATTCAGTACTTC. It encodes CASSPGAAKNIQYF.

This clone was observed a single time. The chain couples TRBV6-1 to TRBJ2-7, with TRBD1 matching 7 bases. With 5 bases clipped from V and 0 bases from J, the junction kept 1 base outside the gene matches. Germline V gene data show CDR1 as MNHNS and CDR2 as SASEGT. CDR3 length: 13 residues. The CDR3 coding sequence is TGTGCCAGCAGTAGGACAGGCTCCTACGAGCAGTACTTC. Protein sequence: CASSRTGSYEQYF.

This clone has more than one count but fewer than ten. The genes are TRBV5-4 and TRBJ2-7; 9 nucleotides agree with TRBD2. The CDR3 covers 16 residues. Germline V CDR1 and CDR2: SGHNT, YYREEE (reference sequence). The trim removed 1 base at V and 6 bases at J, leaving 11 bases unmatched. CDR3 DNA: TGTGCCAGCAGCTTGCATCCTAGCGGGACCGGTGGCGAGCAGTACTTC. The encoded protein is CASSLHPSGTGGEQYF.

The chain is built from TRBV9 and TRBJ2-1, with 7 nucleotides matching TRBD2. With V trimmed by 0 bases and J by 5 bases, 11 bases remained unmatched. The germline V gene encodes CDR1 SGDLS and CDR2 YYNGEE. The CDR3 is 17 residues long. CDR3 DNA sequence: TGTGCCAGCAGCGTAGATTCTGCCCCGGGGGGTCACAATGAGCAGTTCTTC. Translating it yields CASSVDSAPGGHNEQFF.

V gene TRBV6-6 combines with J gene TRBJ2-7; 12 bases are shared with TRBD1. This CDR3 contains 15 residues. The V gene end was trimmed by 6 bases and the J gene end by 3 bases; junction bases not matched to a gene: 6. CDR1 and CDR2 from the germline V gene are MNHNY and SVGAGI (reference sequence). The CDR3 sequence is CASRTGTGGNYEQYF. For the CDR3, the DNA is TGTGCCAGCAGAACCGGGACAGGGGGCAACTACGAGCAGTACTTC.

The J gene is TRBJ2-1, the V gene TRBV7-2, with TRBD2 as a possible D gene (6 bases). Germline lookup yields CDR1 SGHTA and CDR2 FQGNSA. V was cut by 0 bases and J by 6 bases, with 12 bases left in between. This CDR3 region has 15 residues. CDR3 region: CASSLARGGVNEQFF. The CDR3 nucleotides are TGTGCCAGCAGCTTAGCGCGAGGCGGGGTCAATGAGCAGTTCTTC.

The J gene is TRBJ1-1, the V gene TRBV2; a possible D gene is TRBD1 (6 bases). The CDR3 is 14 amino acids. Per the germline V gene, CDR1 is SNHLY and CDR2 is FYNNEI. Trimming took 8 bases from V and 0 from J, leaving 13 bases between them. The CDR3, as DNA: TGTGCCAGCCGGGACACGGAAATGAACACTGAAGCTTTCTTT. This sequence encodes CASRDTEMNTEAFF.

The V and J genes are TRBV5-1 and TRBJ1-6; D is unresolved. Trimming removed 5 bases at V and 8 bases at J, with 14 bases between. Looked up from germline, CDR1 is SGHRS and CDR2 is YFSETQ. The CDR3 runs to 14 residues. The CDR3 reads CASSSGAPDSPLHF. In DNA form, the CDR3 reads TGCGCCAGCAGTTCGGGAGCGCCGGATTCACCCCTCCACTTT.

This sequence joins TRBV6-4 and TRBJ2-3; perhaps TRBD1 as D (6 bases). The CDR3 totals 13 residues. Trimming pared 5 bases from V and 4 bases from J, leaving 10 bases between. The V gene's germline CDR1 is MRHNA and CDR2 SNTAGT. In DNA, the CDR3 is TGTGCCAGCAGTCCTTCAGGGGCAGATACGCAGTATTTT. Amino acid sequence: CASSPSGADTQYF.

The chain has TRBV15 and TRBJ2-7, with D unclear. Trimming removed 1 base from V and 4 bases from J, with 8 bases in between. This CDR3 has 13 residues. Per germline, CDR1 LNHNV and CDR2 YYDKDF (reference sequence). The CDR3 is CATSRGHRYEQYF. DNA for the CDR3: TGTGCCACCAGCAGAGGACACCGATACGAGCAGTACTTC.

Points on this clone: Other DNA sequences in this sample translate to the same CDR3. V and J are TRBV18 and TRBJ1-2; D gene uncertain. The germline V gene has CDR1 KGHSH and CDR2 LQKENI. CDR3 length equals 13 residues. The V end lost 3 bases, the J end lost 0 bases, and 5 bases lay between the germline ends. CDR3 protein: CASSPGSNYGYTF. The DNA of the CDR3 is TGTGCCAGCTCACCCGGGTCTAACTATGGCTACACCTTC. The full variable domain, completed using reference TRBV18 and TRBJ1-2, is NAGVMQNPRHLVRRRGQEARLRCSPMKGHSHVYWYRQLPEEGLKFMVYLQKENIIDESGMPKERFSAEFPKEGPSILRIQQVVRGDSAAYFCASSPGSNYGYTFGSGTRLTVV.

CDR3 loop: CASSLFQISGTEAFF. In DNA, the CDR3 is TGTGCCAGCAGCTTGTTCCAGATCTCGGGGACTGAAGCTTTCTTT. The chain employs TRBV5-4 and TRBJ1-1, with D uncertain. The CDR3 consists of 15 residues. Germline V gene data show CDR1 as SGHNT and CDR2 as YYREEE (reference sequence). The V end lost 1 base, the J end lost 5 bases, and 15 bases lay between the germline ends.

The V gene is TRBV11-3, the J gene TRBJ1-4; D is unclear. Germline V gives CDR1 SGHNT, CDR2 YENEEA. Deletions cut 7 bases from V and 0 bases from J, with 18 bases between. The CDR3 contains 17 residues. CDR3 DNA: TGTGCCAGCACTAGAGGCCGCACCCATGCAACTAATGAAAAACTGTTTTTT. The encoded protein is CASTRGRTHATNEKLFF.

This clone was seen a handful of times. The rearrangement links TRBV14 to TRBJ1-2, with 7 positions matching TRBD1. The V gene end was trimmed by 5 bases and the J gene end by 2 bases; junction bases not matched to a gene: 2. The CDR3 sequence is 13 residues long. Germline CDR1 reads SGHDN; CDR2 reads FVKESK. CDR3 nucleotides: TGTGCCAGCAGCGTGGGACAGAACTATGGCTACACCTTC. It specifies CASSVGQNYGYTF. Drawing the rest from reference TRBV14 and TRBJ1-2, the complete variable domain is EAGVTQFPSHSVIEKGQTVTLRCDPISGHDNLYWYRRVMGKEIKFLLHFVKESKQDESGMPNNRFLAERTGGTYSTLKVQPAELEDSGVYFCASSVGQNYGYTFGSGTRLTVV.

This clone was observed a few times. The sample holds other DNA sequences that translate to the same CDR3. The V and J genes are TRBV19 and TRBJ1-1; weak D call: TRBD1 (5 bases). V lost 3 bases and J lost 1, with 6 bases in between. CDR3 length: 13 residues. Germline V lookup: CDR1 LNHDA, CDR2 SQIVND (reference sequence). In nucleotides, the CDR3 is TGTGCCAGTAGTATTAGGGGGAACACTGAAGCTTTCTTT. This encodes CASSIRGNTEAFF.

Only a few counts were recorded for this clone. The chain couples TRBV29-1 to TRBJ2-7; a possible D gene is TRBD2 (6 bases). CDR1 and CDR2 (germline): SQVTM, ANQGSEA. The CDR3 covers 14 residues. Trimming pared 4 bases from V and 7 bases from J, leaving 20 bases between. This CDR3 is CSVGSVWAAGEQYF. As DNA, the CDR3 is TGCAGCGTTGGGTCAGTGTGGGCCGCGGGGGAGCAGTACTTC.

This clone has a handful of counts. Other DNA sequences from this sample encode an identical CDR3 as well. The chain employs TRBV5-4 and TRBJ2-2; TRBD1 agrees at 8 bases. The germline V gene encodes CDR1 SGHNT and CDR2 YYREEE (reference sequence). J was trimmed by 1 base and V by 4 bases; bases with no gene match: 3. This CDR3 is 15 amino acids long. For the CDR3, the DNA is TGTGCCAGCAGCCTAGGGACAGGGAACACCGGGGAGCTGTTTTTT. It yields the protein CASSLGTGNTGELFF.